What follows describes a single TCR beta chain. As yet, its antigen is unknown. This specimen belongs to a study of cytomegalovirus exposure and HLA in healthy donors. General study results and limits: Cytomegalovirus association was listed for approximately 160 TCR beta chains. Earlier analysis found most TCR beta V segments productive about 87% or about 30% of the time. It emerged from a later analysis that several of the most significant clusters appeared to be linked to common viral pathogens.

This PCR relied on a set of 60 Vbeta primers and 13 Jbeta primers. As processed by the authors: In a later analysis, 60 million to 90 million unique TCR beta chains included roughly 11 million shared by two or more donors. TCRdb keeps only in-frame clones here, not all; method: immunoSEQ multiplex PCR. That table furnishes V, J and clone size, whereas the DNA furnished D and trimming. This table holds more than 100,000 clones, around 66% found once. This CDR3 region has 17 residues. The V gene lost 5 bases and the J gene lost 0 bases, with 17 bases spanning the gap. Per the germline V gene, CDR1 is SGHVS and CDR2 is FNYEAQ.

Sequenced material: PBMCs. This clonotype originated in a woman between 45 and 65 years old in good health and CMV-seronegative. The gene calls are TRBV7-6 and TRBJ2-1; the D gene is possibly TRBD2 (5 bases). Written as DNA, the CDR3 is TGTGCCAGCAGCCCATCTCCTGCGGGCAGCTCCTACAATGAGCAGTTCTTC. Its protein is CASSPSPAGSSYNEQFF.